A single sample is the source of the 22 T cell receptor beta chains below, sequenced in a study of blood T cell repertoires in COVID-19. Only in-frame clones appear in the TCRdb table, and some are missing; sequencing was by immunoSEQ multiplex PCR. The sample records about 50,000 clones, under 85% being singletons. Sample: peripheral blood. The origin of the receptors is a man in his forties or fifties with acute or convalescent COVID-19.

The CDR3 DNA sequence: TGTGCCAGCAGCTTAACAGGGGTCAATGAGCAGTTCTTC. Protein sequence: CASSLTGVNEQFF. The chain joins TRBV11-2 to TRBJ2-1; 7 bases are a match to TRBD1. The junction had 1 base not matched to a gene; V was cut back by 2 bases and J by 6 bases. The CDR3 is 13 residues long. Germline V gene sequence: CDR1 SGHAT, CDR2 FQNNGV.

The V call is TRBV6-5, the J call TRBJ2-7; TRBD1 aligns across 7 bases. The CDR3 loop spans 12 amino acids. Losses at the gene ends were 5 bases for V and 6 bases for J; bases not matched to a gene: 4. The V gene's germline CDR1 is MNHEY and CDR2 SVGAGI. CDR3 sequence reads: CASSPDRREQYV. The CDR3 bases are TGTGCCAGCAGTCCGGACAGGCGCGAGCAGTACGTC.

The J gene is TRBJ2-1, the V gene TRBV7-8, with D possibly TRBD2 on 5 matching bases. The germline CDR1 and CDR2 sequences are SGHVS and FQNEAQ. The CDR3 has 14 amino acids. The ends were cut back, 2 bases at V and 6 bases at J, with 11 bases in the middle. The CDR3 spells CASSLLSLANEQFF. In DNA, the CDR3 is TGTGCCAGCAGCTTACTAAGCCTAGCCAATGAGCAGTTCTTC.

The gene calls are TRBV5-1 and TRBJ2-1, with 8 bases fitting TRBD1. Per the germline V gene, CDR1 is SGHRS and CDR2 is YFSETQ. J lost 8 bases, V lost 0 bases, and 7 bases had no gene match. The CDR3 is made up of 15 amino acids. Written as DNA, the CDR3 is TGCGCCAGCAGCTTGGGGCAGGGGGCGTGGGATGAGCAGTTCTTC. Translation: CASSLGQGAWDEQFF.

The gene calls are TRBV3-1 (or the pseudogene TRBV3-2) and TRBJ2-2; D remains ambiguous. Germline CDR1 LGHDT, CDR2 YNNKEL (reference sequence). There are 13 residues in the CDR3. V shed 3 bases and J shed 4 bases, with 6 bases lying between them. The CDR3 here is CASSQFITGELFF. The CDR3 nucleotides are TGTGCCAGCAGCCAGTTCATCACCGGGGAGCTGTTTTTT.

The chain has TRBV23-1 and TRBJ1-1; TRBD1 is a possible D gene (6 bases). TRBV23-1 is an ORF; its function is uncertain. Deletions cut 2 bases from V and 3 bases from J, with 10 bases between. This CDR3 contains 14 residues. The CDR3 is CASSQGGWDTEAFF. For the CDR3, the DNA is TGCGCCAGCAGTCAAGGGGGCTGGGACACTGAAGCTTTCTTT.

The V gene is TRBV5-1, the J gene TRBJ1-2; D is uncertain. Germline V gene sequence: CDR1 SGHRS, CDR2 YFSETQ. V dropped 0 bases and J dropped 2 bases, with 8 bases sitting between them. The CDR3 spans 14 residues. This CDR3 is CASSLDAGNYGYTF. CDR3 in DNA: TGCGCCAGCAGCTTGGATGCGGGGAACTATGGCTACACCTTC.

In its sample, this clone was seen once. J is TRBJ2-5 and V is TRBV29-1, with D perhaps matching TRBD1 (6 bases). This CDR3 is 14 amino acids long. Looked up from germline, CDR1 is SQVTM and CDR2 is ANQGSEA. V was clipped by 3 bases and J by 1 base, with 12 bases between them. CDR3 protein: CSVDNRATQETQYF. The CDR3 bases are TGCAGCGTTGATAACAGGGCTACCCAAGAGACCCAGTACTTC.

The chain recombines TRBV6-5 with TRBJ1-2, with 9 bases that match TRBD1. The CDR3 length is 14 residues. Germline V gene sequence: CDR1 MNHEY, CDR2 SVGAGI. V shed 7 bases, J shed 4 bases, and the junction held 7 bases outside the gene matches. The DNA of the CDR3 is TGTGCCAGCAACCCGGGACAGGGAGGCTATGGCTACACCTTC. This codes for CASNPGQGGYGYTF.

The genes are TRBV7-2 and TRBJ2-5, with TRBD2 matching 9 bases. This CDR3 spans 15 amino acids. V shed 6 bases and J 5 bases; nucleotides not matched to a gene: 10. Per the germline V gene, CDR1 is SGHTA and CDR2 is FQGNSA. The CDR3 reads CASRNSGGPGETQYF. The DNA for the CDR3 is TGTGCCAGCAGAAATAGCGGGGGCCCAGGGGAGACCCAGTACTTC.

The rearrangement joins TRBV30 to TRBJ1-1; unclear D gene. V was cut by 0 bases and J by 6 bases, with 8 bases left in between. The CDR3 loop spans 12 amino acids. CDR1 is GTSNPN and CDR2 is SVGIG in the germline V gene (reference sequence). Written as DNA, the CDR3 is TGTGCCTGGAGTGTCGCTAGGTCTGAAGCTTTCTTT. Residues: CAWSVARSEAFF.

The sample holds a few counts of this clone. This chain links TRBV5-3 with TRBJ2-1; 12 positions agree with TRBD2. TRBV5-3 is identified as an open reading frame with a role that is uncertain. This CDR3 spans 17 amino acids. With V trimmed by 4 bases and J by 3 bases, 8 bases remained unmatched. The CDR3 nucleotides are TGTGCCAGAAGCCCTTGCAAGGGACTAGCGGGCTACAATGAGCAGTTCTTC. This encodes CARSPCKGLAGYNEQFF.

The gene calls are TRBV7-9 and TRBJ2-7, with 7 bases that match TRBD1. Germline V gene lookup returns CDR1 SEHNR and CDR2 FQNEAQ (reference sequence). This CDR3 is built from 15 residues. J lost 2 bases, V lost 8 bases, and 12 bases had no gene match. For the CDR3, the DNA is TGTGCCAGCGGCGCGTGGACAGGCAACCCCTACGAGCAGTACTTC. Protein product: CASGAWTGNPYEQYF.

In its sample, this clone was seen once. V gene TRBV19 combines with J gene TRBJ2-1; 11 positions agree with TRBD2. Trimming at V came to 6 bases and at J to 5 bases, leaving 6 bases not matched to a gene. This CDR3 has 15 amino acids. Germline-derived CDR1 and CDR2 are LNHDA and SQIVND (reference sequence). This CDR3 reads CASRGSLAGDNEQFF. CDR3 sequence (DNA): TGTGCCAGTAGGGGATCACTAGCGGGGGACAATGAGCAGTTCTTC.

J is TRBJ2-2 and V is TRBV27, with 12 bases matching TRBD2. Germline CDR1 and CDR2: MNHEY and SMNVEV (reference sequence). V lost 3 bases and J lost 6; bases outside the gene matches: 8. The length of the CDR3 is 17 residues. This CDR3 reads CASSFRTSGVRAGELFF. The CDR3 coding sequence is TGTGCCAGCAGTTTTCGGACTAGCGGGGTCCGGGCCGGGGAGCTGTTTTTT.

The chain uses TRBV10-1 and TRBJ2-7, with D unclear. CDR1 WNHNN and CDR2 SYGVQD come from the germline V gene (reference sequence). The CDR3 covers 11 residues. Trimming shortened V by 6 bases and J by 7 bases, and 10 bases separated the two germline ends. The CDR3 region has the DNA TGCGCCAGCAGGCCCACCGCGGAGCAGTACGTC. Its translation is CASRPTAEQYV.

This clone was detected only a few times. This chain links TRBV7-9 with TRBJ1-4, with D unresolved. Germline V gene lookup returns CDR1 SEHNR and CDR2 FQNEAQ (reference sequence). V was trimmed by 5 bases and J by 4 bases, leaving 17 bases between them. There are 16 residues in the CDR3. CDR3 DNA: TGTGCCAGCAGCCTATTGGAGGGTCTAGGTAATGAAAAACTGTTTTTT. It is translated as CASSLLEGLGNEKLFF.

This sequence joins TRBV11-2 and TRBJ1-6, with D hard to call. Germline V gives CDR1 SGHAT, CDR2 FQNNGV. The CDR3 runs to 16 residues. V was pared by 4 bases and J by 6 bases, with 16 bases between. CDR3 in amino acids: CASSSTPYVPNSPLHF. The CDR3 nucleotides are TGTGCCAGCAGCTCGACACCTTACGTGCCTAATTCACCCCTCCACTTT.

This clone is a singleton in its sample. The genes are TRBV6-1 and TRBJ1-4; 8 positions match TRBD1. With 8 bases clipped from V and 3 bases from J, the junction kept 11 bases outside the gene matches. Germline V CDR1 and CDR2: MNHNS, SASEGT. This CDR3 spans 16 amino acids. The CDR3 here is CASGGQGSIANEKLFF. The CDR3 bases are TGTGCCAGCGGTGGACAGGGCTCTATAGCTAATGAAAAACTGTTTTTT.

This clone was seen only a few times. The CDR3 DNA follows: TGTGCCAGCAGGGGACGACAGGACTCTCAAGAGACCCAGTACTTC. It encodes CASRGRQDSQETQYF. This rearrangement joins TRBV6-5 to TRBJ2-5, with D possibly TRBD1 on 6 matching bases. The V gene's germline CDR1 is MNHEY and CDR2 SVGAGI. The CDR3 is made up of 15 amino acids. Trimming pared 6 bases from V and 2 bases from J, leaving 16 bases between.

The chain recombines TRBV15 with TRBJ2-7, with 11 bases lining up with TRBD2. This CDR3 has 15 residues. Germline V gives CDR1 LNHNV, CDR2 YYDKDF (reference sequence). The V and J ends lost 1 base and 3 bases, in that order; junction bases with no gene match: 2. The CDR3 region has the DNA TGTGCCACCAGCAGAGTAACTAGCGGGAGCTACGAGCAGTACTTC. It yields the protein CATSRVTSGSYEQYF.

This chain connects TRBV7-2 to TRBJ2-2; no reliable D call. There are 13 residues in the CDR3. Germline CDR1 is SGHTA and CDR2 is FQGNSA. Trimming stripped 2 bases from V and 5 bases from J, with 6 bases between. The CDR3, as DNA: TGTGCCAGCAGCTTACTAAGAACCGGGGAGCTGTTTTTT. Protein product: CASSLLRTGELFF.